This T cell receptor (beta chain) originates from a study of beta chain features in type 1 diabetes. Study-wide points: The VDJ junctions of type 1 diabetes patients carried fewer insertions and more deletions. A closer apparent resemblance between naive, central memory and Treg TCRB repertoires was seen in patients than in healthy donors. In all four CD4+ subsets, TCRB CDR3 length was significantly, moderately reduced in type 1 diabetes.

This CDR3 is 14 amino acids long. V lost 6 bases, J lost 1 base, and 12 bases lay in between. Germline CDR1 and CDR2: MNHEY and SMNVEV (reference sequence). This clone was counted a few times. Its antigen is undetermined. Expressed TCRB transcripts were sequenced because the entire RNA isolate underwent reverse transcription. Data came from immunoSEQ multiplex PCR; TCRdb stores just in-frame clones and leaves some out. Of approximately 250,000 clones in the sample, approximately 16% were seen once. Blood was collected once per donor into heparin, averaging approximately 0.11 L. The specimen sequenced was naive CD4+ T cells from blood. The TCR sequence derives from a man aged 30-40 years with type 1 diabetes. This chain joins TRBV27 and TRBJ1-1; D gene unclear. DNA for the CDR3: TGTGCCAGCAGGACGGACCTACCGAACACTGAAGCTTTCTTT. It yields the protein CASRTDLPNTEAFF.